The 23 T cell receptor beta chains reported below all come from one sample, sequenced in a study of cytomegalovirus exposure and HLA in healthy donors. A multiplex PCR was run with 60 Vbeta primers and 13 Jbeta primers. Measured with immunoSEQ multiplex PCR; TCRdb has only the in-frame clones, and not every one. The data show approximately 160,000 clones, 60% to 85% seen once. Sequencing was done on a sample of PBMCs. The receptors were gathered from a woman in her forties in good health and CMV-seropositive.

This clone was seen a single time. The DNA of the CDR3 is TGTGCCAGCAGCTCCTCGGACAGACAGAACACCGGGGAGCTGTTTTTT. Protein product: CASSSSDRQNTGELFF. This sequence joins TRBV7-3 and TRBJ2-2; D perhaps matches TRBD1 (6 bases). CDR3 length equals 16 residues. Germline V gives CDR1 SGHTA, CDR2 FQGTGA. Trimming took 4 bases from V and 1 from J, leaving 13 bases between them.

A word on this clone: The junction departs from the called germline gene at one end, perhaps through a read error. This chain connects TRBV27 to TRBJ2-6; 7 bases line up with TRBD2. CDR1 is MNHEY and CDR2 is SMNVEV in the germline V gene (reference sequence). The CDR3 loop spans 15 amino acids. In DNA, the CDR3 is TGTGCCAGCAGTTTAGGGGGGGTTGGGGCCAACGGCCTGACTTTC. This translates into CASSLGGVGANGLTF.

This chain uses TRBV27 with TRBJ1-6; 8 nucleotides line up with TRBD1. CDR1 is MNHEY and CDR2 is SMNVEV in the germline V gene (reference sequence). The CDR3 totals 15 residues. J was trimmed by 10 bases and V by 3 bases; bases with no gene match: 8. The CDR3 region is CASSFSGGDGSPLHF. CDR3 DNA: TGTGCCAGCAGTTTTTCAGGGGGCGACGGGTCACCCCTCCACTTT.

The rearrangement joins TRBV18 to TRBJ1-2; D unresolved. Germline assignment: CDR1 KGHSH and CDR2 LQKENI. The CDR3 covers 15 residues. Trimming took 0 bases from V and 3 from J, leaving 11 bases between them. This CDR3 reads CASSPPVRVDYGYTF. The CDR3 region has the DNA TGTGCCAGCTCACCACCGGTGAGGGTGGACTATGGCTACACCTTC. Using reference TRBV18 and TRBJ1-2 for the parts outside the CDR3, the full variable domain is NAGVMQNPRHLVRRRGQEARLRCSPMKGHSHVYWYRQLPEEGLKFMVYLQKENIIDESGMPKERFSAEFPKEGPSILRIQQVVRGDSAAYFCASSPPVRVDYGYTFGSGTRLTVV.

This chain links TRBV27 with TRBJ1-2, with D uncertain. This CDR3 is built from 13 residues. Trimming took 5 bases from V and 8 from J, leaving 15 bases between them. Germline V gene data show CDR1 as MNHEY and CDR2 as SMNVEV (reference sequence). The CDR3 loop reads CASSHDGVSGYTF. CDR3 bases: TGTGCCAGCAGTCACGACGGGGTATCAGGCTACACCTTC.

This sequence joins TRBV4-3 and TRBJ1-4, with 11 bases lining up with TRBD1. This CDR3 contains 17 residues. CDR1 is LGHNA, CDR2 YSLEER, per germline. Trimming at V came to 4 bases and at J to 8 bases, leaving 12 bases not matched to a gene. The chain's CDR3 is CASSRRDRGVGDEKLFF. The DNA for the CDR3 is TGCGCCAGCAGCCGCCGGGACAGGGGGGTCGGGGACGAAAAACTGTTTTTT.

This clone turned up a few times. The CDR3 here is CASSQAPSYEQYF. The CDR3 nucleotides read TGCGCCAGCAGCCAAGCTCCTAGCTACGAGCAGTACTTC. V is TRBV4-1 and J is TRBJ2-7; D not resolved. Germline V CDR1 and CDR2: MGHRA, YSYEKL. Deletions cut 1 base from V and 3 bases from J, with 7 bases between. There are 13 residues in the CDR3.

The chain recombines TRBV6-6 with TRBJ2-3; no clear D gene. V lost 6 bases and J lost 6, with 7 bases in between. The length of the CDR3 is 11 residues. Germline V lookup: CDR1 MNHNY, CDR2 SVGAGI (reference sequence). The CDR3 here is CASRWADTQYF. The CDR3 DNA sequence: TGTGCCAGCAGGTGGGCCGATACGCAGTATTTT.

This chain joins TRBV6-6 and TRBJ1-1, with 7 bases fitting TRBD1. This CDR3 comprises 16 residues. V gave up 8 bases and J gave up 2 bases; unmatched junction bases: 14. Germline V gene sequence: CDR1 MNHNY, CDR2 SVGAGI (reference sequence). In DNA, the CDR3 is TGTGCCAGCGAAAGAATTACAGGGGCCCCTAACACTGAAGCTTTCTTT. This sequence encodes CASERITGAPNTEAFF.

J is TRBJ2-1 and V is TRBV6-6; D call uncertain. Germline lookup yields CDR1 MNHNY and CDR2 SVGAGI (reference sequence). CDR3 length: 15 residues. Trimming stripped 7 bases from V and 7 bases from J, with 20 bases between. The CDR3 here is CASTSLRPGGNEQFF. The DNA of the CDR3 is TGTGCCAGCACCTCCCTAAGGCCGGGTGGGAATGAGCAGTTCTTC.

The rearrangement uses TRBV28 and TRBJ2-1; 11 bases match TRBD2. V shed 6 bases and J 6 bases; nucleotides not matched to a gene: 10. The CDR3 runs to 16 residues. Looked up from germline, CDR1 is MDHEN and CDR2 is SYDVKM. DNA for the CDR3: TGTGCCAGCAGATTAGCGGGGGGGCCGGTAGGCAATGAGCAGTTCTTC. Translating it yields CASRLAGGPVGNEQFF.

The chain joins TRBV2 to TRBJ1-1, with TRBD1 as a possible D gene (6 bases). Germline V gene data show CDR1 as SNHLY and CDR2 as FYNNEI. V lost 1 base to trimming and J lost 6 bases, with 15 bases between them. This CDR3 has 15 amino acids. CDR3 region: CASSEVNTGGPEAFF. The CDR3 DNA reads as TGTGCCAGCAGTGAAGTAAATACGGGGGGGCCTGAAGCTTTCTTT.

In DNA form, the CDR3 reads TGTGCCACCAGCAGAGATGCGGGGTCCCTGTATGGCTACACCTTC. Translation: CATSRDAGSLYGYTF. This chain joins TRBV15 and TRBJ1-2; D is undetermined. The CDR3 runs 15 residues. CDR1 and CDR2 from the germline V gene are LNHNV and YYDKDF (reference sequence). V lost 0 bases, J lost 5 bases, and 13 bases lay in between.

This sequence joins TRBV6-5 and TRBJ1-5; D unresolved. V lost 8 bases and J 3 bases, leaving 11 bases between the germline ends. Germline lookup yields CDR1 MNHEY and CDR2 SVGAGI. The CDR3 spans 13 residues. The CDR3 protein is CASFSGNNQPQHF. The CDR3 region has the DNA TGTGCCAGCTTTTCGGGGAACAATCAGCCCCAGCATTTT.

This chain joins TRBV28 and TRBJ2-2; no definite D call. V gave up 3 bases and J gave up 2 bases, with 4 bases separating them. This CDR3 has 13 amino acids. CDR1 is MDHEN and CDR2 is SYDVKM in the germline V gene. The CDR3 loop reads CASSFLNTGELFF. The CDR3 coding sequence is TGTGCCAGCAGTTTTCTTAACACCGGGGAGCTGTTTTTT. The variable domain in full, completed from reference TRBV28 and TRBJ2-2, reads DVKVTQSSRYLVKRTGEKVFLECVQDMDHENMFWYRQDPGLGLRLIYFSYDVKMKEKGDIPEGYSVSREKKERFSLILESASTNQTSMYLCASSFLNTGELFFGEGSRLTVL.

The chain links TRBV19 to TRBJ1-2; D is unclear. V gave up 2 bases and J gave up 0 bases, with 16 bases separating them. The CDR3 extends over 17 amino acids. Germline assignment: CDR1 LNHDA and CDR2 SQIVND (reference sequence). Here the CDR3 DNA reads TGTGCCAGTAGTATATTGGCTGTCGGGGAAGCTAACTATGGCTACACCTTC. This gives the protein CASSILAVGEANYGYTF.

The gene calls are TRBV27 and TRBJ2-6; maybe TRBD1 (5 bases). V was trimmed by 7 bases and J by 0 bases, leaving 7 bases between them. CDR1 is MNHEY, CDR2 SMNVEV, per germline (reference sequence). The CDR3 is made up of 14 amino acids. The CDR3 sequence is CASTQGSGANVLTF. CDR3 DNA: TGTGCCAGCACGCAGGGCTCTGGGGCCAACGTCCTGACTTTC.

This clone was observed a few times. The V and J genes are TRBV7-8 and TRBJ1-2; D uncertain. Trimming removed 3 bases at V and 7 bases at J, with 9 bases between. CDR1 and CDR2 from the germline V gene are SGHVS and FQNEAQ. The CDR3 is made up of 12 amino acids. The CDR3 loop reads CASSFSPGGYTF. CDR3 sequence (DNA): TGTGCCAGCAGCTTTAGCCCGGGTGGCTACACCTTC. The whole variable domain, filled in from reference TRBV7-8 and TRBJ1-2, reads GAGVSQSPRYKVAKRGQDVALRCDPISGHVSLFWYQQALGQGPEFLTYFQNEAQLDKSGLPSDRFFAERPEGSVSTLKIQRTQQEDSAVYLCASSFSPGGYTFGSGTRLTVV.

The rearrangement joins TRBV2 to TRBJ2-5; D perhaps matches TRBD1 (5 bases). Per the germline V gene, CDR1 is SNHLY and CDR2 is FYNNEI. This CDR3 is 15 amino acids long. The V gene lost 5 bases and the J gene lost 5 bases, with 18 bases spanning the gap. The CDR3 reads CASSLTRVSGETQYF. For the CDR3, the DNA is TGTGCCAGCAGTCTAACCAGGGTCTCAGGGGAGACCCAGTACTTC.

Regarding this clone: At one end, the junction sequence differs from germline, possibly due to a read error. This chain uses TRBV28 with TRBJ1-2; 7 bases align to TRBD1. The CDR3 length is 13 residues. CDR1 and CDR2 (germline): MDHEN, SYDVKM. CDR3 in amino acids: CTSSFGTDYGYTF. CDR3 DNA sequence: TGTACCAGCAGTTTTGGGACAGACTATGGCTACACCTTC.

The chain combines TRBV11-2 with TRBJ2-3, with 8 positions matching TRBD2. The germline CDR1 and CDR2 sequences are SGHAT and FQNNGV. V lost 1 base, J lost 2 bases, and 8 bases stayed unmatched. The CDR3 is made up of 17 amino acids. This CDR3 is CASSLVSTSAYTDTQYF. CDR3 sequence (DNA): TGTGCCAGCAGCTTAGTGTCGACTAGCGCTTACACAGATACGCAGTATTTT.

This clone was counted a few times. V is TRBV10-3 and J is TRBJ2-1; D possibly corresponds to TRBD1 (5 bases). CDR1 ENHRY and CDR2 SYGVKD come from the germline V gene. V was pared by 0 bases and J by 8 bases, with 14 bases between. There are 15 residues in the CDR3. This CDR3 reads CAISESRGAVDEQFF. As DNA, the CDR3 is TGTGCCATCAGTGAGTCAAGGGGCGCGGTCGATGAGCAGTTCTTC.

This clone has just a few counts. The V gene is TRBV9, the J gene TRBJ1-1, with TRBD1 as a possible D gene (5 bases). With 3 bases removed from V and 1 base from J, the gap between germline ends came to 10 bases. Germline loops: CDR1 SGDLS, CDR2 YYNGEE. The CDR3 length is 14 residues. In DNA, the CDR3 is TGTGCCAGCAGCGGGGGGGAACGGAACACTGAAGCTTTCTTT. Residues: CASSGGERNTEAFF.